The 12 T cell receptor beta chains below all came from one sample that was sequenced in a study of spatial heterogeneity in lung cancer. Study-level points and caveats: Tumoral mutation counts were tracked by counts of expanded intratumoral alpha and beta TCRs.

Specified time point: sample taken at primary tumor resection. These receptors have no known antigen. A single record per CDR3 protein comes from TCRdb applying MiXCR to the 5' RACE reads. The profile shows around 5,200 distinct CDR3 sequences, about 15% of them singletons. Here the sequenced sample was lung tumor tissue, taken at surgery. These receptors were collected from a male donor with early-stage non-small cell lung cancer.

This clonotype is deemed medium-sized. V usage is TRBV7-9 and J usage is TRBJ2-7; the match to TRBD2 covers 13 bases. Germline V gene sequence: CDR1 SEHNR, CDR2 FQNEAQ (reference sequence). V lost 6 bases and J lost 6; bases outside the gene matches: 8. The CDR3 is 15 residues long. The CDR3 reads CASRTGTSGKGEQYF. CDR3 coding DNA: TGTGCCAGCAGGACCGGGACTAGCGGGAAGGGCGAGCAGTACTTC.

In regard to this clonotype: Since a much larger clone is just one base distant, this may be a read error. The rearrangement uses TRBV20-1 and TRBJ1-5; TRBD1 matches at 10 bases. Germline-derived CDR1 and CDR2 are DFQATT and SNEGSKA (reference sequence). The CDR3 is made up of 15 amino acids. This CDR3 reads CSPGTGAYSNQSQHF. The CDR3 nucleotides read TGCAGTCCAGGGACAGGGGCGTATAGCAATCAGTCCCAGCATTTT.

This clonotype is labeled medium-sized. The chain carries TRBV29-1 and TRBJ2-5; D ambiguous. Trimming left V 0 bases short and J 1 base short, with 9 bases between. Germline CDR1 is SQVTM and CDR2 is ANQGSEA. The CDR3 length is 14 residues. The CDR3 sequence: CSVEERQAQETQYF. CDR3 DNA sequence: TGCAGCGTTGAAGAACGCCAGGCCCAAGAGACCCAGTACTTC.

This clonotype was observed at least ten times. The chain uses TRBV18 and TRBJ2-1; TRBD2 matches at 11 bases. This CDR3 comprises 15 residues. With V trimmed by 5 bases and J by 4 bases, 4 bases remained unmatched. Germline values: CDR1 KGHSH, CDR2 LQKENI. The CDR3 reads CASSSGTSGYNEQFF. In DNA form, the CDR3 reads TGTGCCAGCTCATCCGGGACTAGCGGTTACAATGAGCAGTTCTTC. Supplemented by reference TRBV18 and TRBJ2-1, the full variable domain reads NAGVMQNPRHLVRRRGQEARLRCSPMKGHSHVYWYRQLPEEGLKFMVYLQKENIIDESGMPKERFSAEFPKEGPSILRIQQVVRGDSAAYFCASSSGTSGYNEQFFGPGTRLTVL.

By share of the sample, this clonotype is medium-sized. This chain connects TRBV19 to TRBJ2-7; TRBD1 aligns across 9 bases. This CDR3 spans 13 amino acids. Germline V gene lookup returns CDR1 LNHDA and CDR2 SQIVND (reference sequence). V shed 5 bases, J shed 5 bases, and the junction held 4 bases outside the gene matches. The CDR3 loop is CASSPGTGNEQYF. The CDR3 DNA sequence: TGTGCCAGTAGTCCCGGGACAGGGAACGAGCAGTACTTC.

This chain connects TRBV28 to TRBJ2-1, with 8 nucleotides matching TRBD2. Germline V CDR1 and CDR2: MDHEN, SYDVKM. The CDR3 contains 15 residues. J was trimmed by 5 bases and V by 5 bases; bases with no gene match: 8. CDR3 bases: TGTGCCAGCAGTCCCCGGGGGGGCGGGGACAATGAGCAGTTCTTC. It specifies CASSPRGGGDNEQFF.

Many counts were recorded for this clonotype. The V gene is TRBV4-1, the J gene TRBJ1-1; D is perhaps TRBD1 (6 bases). This CDR3 comprises 16 residues. Trimming took 1 base from V and 0 from J, leaving 12 bases between them. Germline V lookup: CDR1 MGHRA, CDR2 YSYEKL. CDR3 residues: CASSQGSGAMNTEAFF. The CDR3 DNA sequence: TGCGCCAGCAGCCAAGGGTCAGGGGCCATGAACACTGAAGCTTTCTTT.

In this sample, this clonotype turned up once. This chain links TRBV7-2 with TRBJ1-4; D unresolved. The V and J ends lost 2 bases and 12 bases respectively, with 16 bases between them. This CDR3 contains 14 residues. Germline loops: CDR1 SGHTA, CDR2 FQGNSA. The CDR3 coding sequence is TGTGCCAGCAGCTTATCCAGGATTGGGGAACAACTGTTTTTT. Translation: CASSLSRIGEQLFF.

This CDR3 reads CSARDRLLSEKLFF. The CDR3 DNA is TGCAGTGCTAGAGATCGTCTACTATCCGAAAAACTGTTTTTT. This chain connects TRBV20-1 to TRBJ1-4, with D unclear. In germline, CDR1 is DFQATT, CDR2 SNEGSKA (reference sequence). This CDR3 has 14 residues. V lost 0 bases and J lost 8, with 13 bases in between.

In its sample, this clonotype ranks as medium-sized. This CDR3 reads CASASRTHEQYF. For the CDR3, the DNA is TGTGCCAGCGCCTCTAGAACCCACGAGCAGTACTTC. This chain links TRBV12-3 or TRBV12-4 with TRBJ2-7; D is uncertain. The CDR3 has 12 amino acids. V lost 8 bases and J 5 bases, leaving 13 bases between the germline ends.

Relative to its sample, this clonotype is medium-sized. The chain combines TRBV10-3 with TRBJ1-1; D uncertain. The CDR3 totals 14 residues. The germline V and J ends were trimmed by 4 bases and 0 bases, with 9 bases remaining between them. Germline V gene sequence: CDR1 ENHRY, CDR2 SYGVKD. CDR3 DNA: TGTGCCATCAGTGGGGCAAATATGAACACTGAAGCTTTCTTT. Translated, it gives CAISGANMNTEAFF.

The chain combines TRBV5-1 with TRBJ2-5, with 13 bases fitting TRBD2. The CDR3 contains 17 residues. The germline V gene has CDR1 SGHRS and CDR2 YFSETQ. Trimming at V came to 4 bases and at J to 5 bases, leaving 11 bases not matched to a gene. CDR3 DNA: TGCGCCAGCAGCAGTTGGACTAGCGGGAGTACGATGGAGACCCAGTACTTC. Translated: CASSSWTSGSTMETQYF.